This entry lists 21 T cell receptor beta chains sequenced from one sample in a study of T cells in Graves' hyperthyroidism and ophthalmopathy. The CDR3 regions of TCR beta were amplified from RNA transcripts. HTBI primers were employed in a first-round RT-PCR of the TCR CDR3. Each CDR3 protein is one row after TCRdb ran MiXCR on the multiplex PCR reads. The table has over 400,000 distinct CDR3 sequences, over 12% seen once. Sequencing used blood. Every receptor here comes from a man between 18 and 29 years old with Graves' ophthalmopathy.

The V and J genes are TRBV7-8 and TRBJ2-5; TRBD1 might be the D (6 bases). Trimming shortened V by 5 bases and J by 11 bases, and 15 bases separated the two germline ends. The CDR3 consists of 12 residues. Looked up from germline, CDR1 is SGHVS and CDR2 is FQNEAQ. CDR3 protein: CASSLLGGGQYF. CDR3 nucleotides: TGTGCCAGCAGCCTCCTAGGGGGTGGTCAGTACTTC. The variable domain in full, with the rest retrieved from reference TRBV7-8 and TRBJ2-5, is GAGVSQSPRYKVAKRGQDVALRCDPISGHVSLFWYQQALGQGPEFLTYFQNEAQLDKSGLPSDRFFAERPEGSVSTLKIQRTQQEDSAVYLCASSLLGGGQYFGPGTRLLVL.

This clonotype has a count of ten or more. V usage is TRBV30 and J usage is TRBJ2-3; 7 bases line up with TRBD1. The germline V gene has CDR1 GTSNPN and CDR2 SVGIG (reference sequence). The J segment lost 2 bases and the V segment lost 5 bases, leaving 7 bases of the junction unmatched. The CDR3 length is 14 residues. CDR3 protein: CAWSGTVLTDTQYF. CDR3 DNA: TGTGCCTGGTCCGGGACAGTCCTCACAGATACGCAGTATTTT.

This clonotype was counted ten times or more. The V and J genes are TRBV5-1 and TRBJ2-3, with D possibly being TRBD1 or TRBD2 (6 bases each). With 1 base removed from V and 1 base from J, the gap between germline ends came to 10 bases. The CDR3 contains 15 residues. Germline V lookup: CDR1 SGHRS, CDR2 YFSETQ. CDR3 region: CASSLWGARTDTQYF. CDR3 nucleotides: TGCGCCAGCAGCTTGTGGGGGGCCCGCACAGATACGCAGTATTTT.

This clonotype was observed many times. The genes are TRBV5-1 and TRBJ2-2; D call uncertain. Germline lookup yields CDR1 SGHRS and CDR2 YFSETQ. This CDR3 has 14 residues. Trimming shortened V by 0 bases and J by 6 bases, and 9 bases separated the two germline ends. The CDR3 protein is CASSLGLTSGELFF. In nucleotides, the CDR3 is TGCGCCAGCAGCTTGGGCCTAACTTCCGGGGAGCTGTTTTTT.

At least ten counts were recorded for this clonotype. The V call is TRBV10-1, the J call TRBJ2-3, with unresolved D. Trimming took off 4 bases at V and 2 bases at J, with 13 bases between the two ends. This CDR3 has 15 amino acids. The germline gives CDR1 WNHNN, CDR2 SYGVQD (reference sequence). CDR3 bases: TGCGCCAGCAGTGGTAGCCCCCGTTCCACAGATACGCAGTATTTT. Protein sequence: CASSGSPRSTDTQYF.

In DNA form, the CDR3 reads TGTGCCAGTAGTGGAAGCCTTCGGGGGCTAGGATGGGGGGAGCTGTTTTTT. Its translation is CASSGSLRGLGWGELFF. The J gene is TRBJ2-2, the V gene TRBV19, with D possibly being TRBD1 or TRBD2 (6 bases each). Between the trimmed V and J ends, which lost 5 bases and 8 bases, there was a span of 24 bases. In germline, CDR1 is LNHDA, CDR2 SQIVND (reference sequence). The CDR3 has 17 amino acids. Together with reference TRBV19 and TRBJ2-2, the CDR3 gives the full variable domain: DGGITQSPKYLFRKEGQNVTLSCEQNLNHDAMYWYRQDPGQGLRLIYYSQIVNDFQKGDIAEGYSVSREKKESFPLTVTSAQKNPTAFYLCASSGSLRGLGWGELFFGEGSRLTVL.

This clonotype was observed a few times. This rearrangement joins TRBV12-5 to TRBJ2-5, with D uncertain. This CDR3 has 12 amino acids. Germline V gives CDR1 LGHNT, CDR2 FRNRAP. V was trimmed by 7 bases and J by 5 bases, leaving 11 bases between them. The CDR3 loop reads CASAKIGETQYF. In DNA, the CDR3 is TGTGCTAGTGCCAAAATAGGGGAGACCCAGTACTTC.

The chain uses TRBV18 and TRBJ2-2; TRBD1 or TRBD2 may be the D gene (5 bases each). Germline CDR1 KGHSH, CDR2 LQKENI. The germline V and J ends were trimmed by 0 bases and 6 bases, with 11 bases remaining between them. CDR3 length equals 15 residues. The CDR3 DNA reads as TGTGCCAGCTCACCACCTCGGGGCGGATCCGGGGAGCTGTTTTTT. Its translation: CASSPPRGGSGELFF. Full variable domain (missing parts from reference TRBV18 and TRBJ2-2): NAGVMQNPRHLVRRRGQEARLRCSPMKGHSHVYWYRQLPEEGLKFMVYLQKENIIDESGMPKERFSAEFPKEGPSILRIQQVVRGDSAAYFCASSPPRGGSGELFFGEGSRLTVL.

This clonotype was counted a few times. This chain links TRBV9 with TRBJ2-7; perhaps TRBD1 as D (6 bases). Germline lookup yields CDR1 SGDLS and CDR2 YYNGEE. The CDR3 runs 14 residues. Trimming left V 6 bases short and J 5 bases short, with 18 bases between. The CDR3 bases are TGTGCCAGCAATGGTGGACAGCCCAGCCACGAGCAGTACTTC. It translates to CASNGGQPSHEQYF.

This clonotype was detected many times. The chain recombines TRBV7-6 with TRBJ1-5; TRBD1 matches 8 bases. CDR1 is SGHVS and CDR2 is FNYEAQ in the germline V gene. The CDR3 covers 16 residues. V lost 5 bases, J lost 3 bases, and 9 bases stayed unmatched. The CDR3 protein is CASSPGQGSTNQPQHF. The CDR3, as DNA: TGTGCCAGCAGCCCCGGACAGGGCTCCACCAATCAGCCCCAGCATTTT.

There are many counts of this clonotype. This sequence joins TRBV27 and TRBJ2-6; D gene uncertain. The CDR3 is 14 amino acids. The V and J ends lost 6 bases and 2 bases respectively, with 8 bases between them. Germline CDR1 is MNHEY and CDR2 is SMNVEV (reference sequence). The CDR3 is CASSLDAGANVLTF. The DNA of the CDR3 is TGTGCCAGCAGCCTGGACGCTGGGGCCAACGTCCTGACTTTC.

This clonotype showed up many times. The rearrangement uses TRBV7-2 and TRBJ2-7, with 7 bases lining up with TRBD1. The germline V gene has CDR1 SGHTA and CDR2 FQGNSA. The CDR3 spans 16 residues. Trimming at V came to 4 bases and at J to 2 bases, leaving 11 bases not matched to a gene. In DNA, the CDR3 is TGTGCCAGCAGCTCCGGGTCCGGGACAGAAGCCTACGAGCAGTACTTC. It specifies CASSSGSGTEAYEQYF.

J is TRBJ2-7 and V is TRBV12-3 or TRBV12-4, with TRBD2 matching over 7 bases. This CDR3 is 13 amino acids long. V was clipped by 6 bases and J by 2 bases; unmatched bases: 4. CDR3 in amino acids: CASRVAGAYEQYF. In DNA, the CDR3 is TGTGCCAGCAGGGTGGCGGGGGCCTACGAGCAGTACTTC.

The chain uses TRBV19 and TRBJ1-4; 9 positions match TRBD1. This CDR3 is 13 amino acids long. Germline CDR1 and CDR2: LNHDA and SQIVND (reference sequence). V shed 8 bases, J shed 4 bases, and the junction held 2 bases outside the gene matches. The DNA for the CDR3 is TGTGCCAGTCGGGACAGGGATAATGAAAAACTGTTTTTT. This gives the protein CASRDRDNEKLFF.

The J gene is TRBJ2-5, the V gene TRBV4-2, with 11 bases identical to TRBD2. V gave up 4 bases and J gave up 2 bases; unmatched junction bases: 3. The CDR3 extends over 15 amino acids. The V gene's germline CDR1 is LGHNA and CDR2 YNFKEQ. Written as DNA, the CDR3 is TGTGCCAGCAGCCCGGGACTAGCGGAACAAGAGACCCAGTACTTC. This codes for CASSPGLAEQETQYF.

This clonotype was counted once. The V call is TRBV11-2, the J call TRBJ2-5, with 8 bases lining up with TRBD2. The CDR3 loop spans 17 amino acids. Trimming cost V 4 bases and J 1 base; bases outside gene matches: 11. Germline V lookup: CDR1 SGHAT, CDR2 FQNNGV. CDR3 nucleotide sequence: TGTGCCAGCAGCTCCTACGGGGGGGGAGGCCTCCAAGAGACCCAGTACTTC. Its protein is CASSSYGGGGLQETQYF.

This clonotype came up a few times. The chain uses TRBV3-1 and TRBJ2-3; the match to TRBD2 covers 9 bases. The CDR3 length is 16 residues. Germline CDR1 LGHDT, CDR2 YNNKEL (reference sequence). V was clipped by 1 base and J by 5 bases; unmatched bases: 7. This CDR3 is CASSQGGGAEGDTQYF. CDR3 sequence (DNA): TGTGCCAGCAGCCAAGGCGGGGGGGCCGAGGGAGATACGCAGTATTTT.

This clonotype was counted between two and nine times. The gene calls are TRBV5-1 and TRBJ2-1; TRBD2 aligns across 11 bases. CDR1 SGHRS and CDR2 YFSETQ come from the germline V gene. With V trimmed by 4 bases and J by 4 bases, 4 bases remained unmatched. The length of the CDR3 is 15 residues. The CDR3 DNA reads TGCGCCAGCAGCCAGACTAGCGGGATTTACAATGAGCAGTTCTTC. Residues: CASSQTSGIYNEQFF.

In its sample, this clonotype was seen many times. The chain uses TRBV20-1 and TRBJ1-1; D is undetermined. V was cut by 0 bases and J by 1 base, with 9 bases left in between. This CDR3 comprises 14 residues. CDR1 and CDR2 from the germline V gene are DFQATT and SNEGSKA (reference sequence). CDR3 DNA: TGCAGTGCTAGAGATTGGCTTACGAACACTGAAGCTTTCTTT. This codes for CSARDWLTNTEAFF.

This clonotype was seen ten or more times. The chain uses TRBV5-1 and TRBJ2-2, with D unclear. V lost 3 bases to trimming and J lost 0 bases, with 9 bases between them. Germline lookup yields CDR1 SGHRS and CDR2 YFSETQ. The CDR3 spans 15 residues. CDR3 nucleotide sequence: TGCGCCAGCAGCTCTGACTCGGCGAACACCGGGGAGCTGTTTTTT. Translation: CASSSDSANTGELFF.

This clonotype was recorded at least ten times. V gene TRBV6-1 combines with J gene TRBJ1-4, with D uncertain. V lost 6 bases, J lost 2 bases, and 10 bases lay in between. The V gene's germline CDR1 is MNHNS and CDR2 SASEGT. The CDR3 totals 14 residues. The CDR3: CASRWKNTNEKLFF. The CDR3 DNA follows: TGTGCCAGCAGATGGAAAAACACTAATGAAAAACTGTTTTTT.